A selection of T cell receptor beta chains follows, all from one sample in a study of shared clonotypes between healthy human individuals. The assay was immunoSEQ multiplex PCR, and TCRdb's table has in-frame clones only and misses some. The table records roughly 490,000 clones, roughly 85% of them present only once. The source material was PBMCs. The receptors derive from a woman aged 35 to 49 in good health. Some clones in this sample may be carry-over from other donors' samples. Both conserved end residues are part of each CDR3. The D gene is left open where the match is weak. The listing skips clone size in some rows; elsewhere it reads once, few, many or a size class.

TRBJ2-5,-,TRBD2,TRBV5-1,TGCGCCAGCAGCTTGTATGGTCTAGCGGAAGAGACCCAGTACTTC,CASSLYGLAEETQYF
TRBJ2-7,-,-,TRBV28,TGTGCCAGCAGTCCCCGTAACTACGAGCAGTACTTC,CASSPRNYEQYF
TRBJ2-7,many,-,TRBV6-5,TGTGCCAGCAGTTCCCCCTTCGGGAGAGGCTACGAGCAGTACTTC,CASSSPFGRGYEQYF
TRBJ1-1,few,-,TRBV13,TGTGCCAGCAGCTTAGGGCAGACGAACACTGAAGCTTTCTTT,CASSLGQTNTEAFF
TRBJ2-1,-,-,TRBV6-5,TGTGCCAGCAGGCTGACACTGAGCTCCTACAATGAGCAGTTCTTC,CASRLTLSSYNEQFF
TRBJ2-7,-,-,TRBV21-1,TGTGCCAGCCGAAACAATGCAGGACCTACGCAGCAGTACTTC,CASRNNAGPTQQYF
TRBJ2-5,-,-,TRBV4-1,TGCGCCAGCAGCCTCACGACAGTCCAAGAGACCCAGTACTTC,CASSLTTVQETQYF
TRBJ2-7,-,TRBD1,TRBV5-4,TGTGCCAGCAGTTCTAGACAGGGGGCCACCTACGAGCAGTACTTC,CASSSRQGATYEQYF
TRBJ2-7,-,-,TRBV4-2,TGTGCCAGCAGCCAAACGACAGGTAGAGGGTACGAGCAGTACTTC,CASSQTTGRGYEQYF
TRBJ1-2,-,TRBD1,TRBV5-1,TGCGCCAGCAGCTTGGACCCTTGGACAGGGGCTGGCTACACCTTC,CASSLDPWTGAGYTF
TRBJ2-7,-,-,TRBV6-5,TGTGCCAGCTATCCCCCGGCCGCCCCGTACGAGCAGTACTTC,CASYPPAAPYEQYF
TRBJ2-7,-,TRBD2,TRBV5-4,TGTGCCAGCAGCCCTAGCGGAGGCCCTACCTACGAGCAGTACTTC,CASSPSGGPTYEQYF
TRBJ1-5,-,-,TRBV6-5,TGTGCCAGCAAAAATCAGGGCAGGGAGCAGCCCCAGCATTTT,CASKNQGREQPQHF
TRBJ2-7,-,TRBD1,TRBV4-2,TGTGCCAGCAGCCAAGGGATGAACTACCGGGACAGCCCCTACGAGCAGTACTTC,CASSQGMNYRDSPYEQYF
TRBJ1-1,-,TRBD1,TRBV19,TGTGCCAGTAGCCCGACCCTGAGACAGGGGGCAGCTTTCTTT,CASSPTLRQGAAFF
TRBJ2-3,-,TRBD2,TRBV7-2,TGTGCCAGCAGCTTTTCAGCGGGAGTTGCAGATACGCAGTATTTT,CASSFSAGVADTQYF
TRBJ2-3,-,TRBD1,TRBV19,TGTGCCAGTAGTATGAGTAGAGGAGGGACAGGGTCTACAGATACGCAGTATTTT,CASSMSRGGTGSTDTQYF
TRBJ1-1,few,-,TRBV29-1,TGCAGCGCTCAAATCAGGGGCACTGAAGCTTTCTTT,CSAQIRGTEAFF
TRBJ2-2,once,-,TRBV4-2,TGTGCCAGCAGCCAAGAGAGACTGAACACCGGGGAGCTGTTTTTT,CASSQERLNTGELFF
TRBJ1-4,-,-,TRBV18,TGTGCCAGCTCACCACCTGGGGTTCCAACAGATCCTAATGAAAAACTGTTTTTT,CASSPPGVPTDPNEKLFF
TRBJ1-2,-,-,TRBV6-1,TGTGCCAGCAGTGACATTAGGGTGGGGGGGCTGACGTTTGGCTACACCTTC,CASSDIRVGGLTFGYTF
TRBJ2-1,-,TRBD2,TRBV6-4,TGTGCCAGCAGTGGGGCGGGAGGGCCGTATGAGCAGTTCTTC,CASSGAGGPYEQFF
TRBJ1-5,-,-,TRBV7-2,TGTGCCAGCAGCTTTGGAAACAATCAGCCCCAGCATTTT,CASSFGNNQPQHF
TRBJ1-5,-,TRBD1,TRBV28,TGTGCCAGCAGCCCAACGACAGGGTTTTATCTCAATCAGCCCCAGCATTTT,CASSPTTGFYLNQPQHF
TRBJ2-7,-,-,TRBV5-6,TGTGCCAGCAGCTTGGGCGGGGATACCTACGAGCAGTACTTC,CASSLGGDTYEQYF
TRBJ1-2,-,TRBD1,TRBV28,TGTGCCAGCAGTCCGACTACCGACAGGGGACAGGGCTACACCTTC,CASSPTTDRGQGYTF
TRBJ1-5,-,-,TRBV7-2,TGTGCCAGCAGCTTATTGGGGAATAGCAATCAGCCCCAGCATTTT,CASSLLGNSNQPQHF
TRBJ2-3,few,-,TRBV12-1,TGTGCCAGCAGCAACACCGGGACTAGCGGGCCCAATAGCACAGATACGCAGTATTTT,CASSNTGTSGPNSTDTQYF
TRBJ2-1,-,TRBD2,TRBV5-1,TGCGCCAGCAGCTCCTCCGGGACTAGCGGATACAATGAGCAGTTCTTC,CASSSSGTSGYNEQFF
TRBJ1-1,once,-,TRBV5-1,TGCGCCAGCAGCCCGTGGACGGAGAACACTGAAGCTTTCTTT,CASSPWTENTEAFF
TRBJ1-2,-,-,TRBV29-1,TGCAGCGTTGAAGGGCAGGGTGATGGCTACACCTTC,CSVEGQGDGYTF
TRBJ2-5,-,TRBD1,TRBV18,TGTGCCAGCTCACCACCGGGACAGGGGACACACTTC,CASSPPGQGTHF
TRBJ2-7,-,-,TRBV7-2,TGTGCCAGCAGCTTAGAGGCTCAGCCCGGCTACGAGCAGTACTTC,CASSLEAQPGYEQYF
TRBJ2-7,many,TRBD2,TRBV30,TGTGCCTGGAGTGCGGTAGCGGGAAGGGCCTACGAGCAGTACTTC,CAWSAVAGRAYEQYF
TRBJ2-1,few,TRBD1,TRBV28,TGTGCCAGCAGGTCATCCCGCGGAGGACAGGTATACAATGAGCAGTTCTTC,CASRSSRGGQVYNEQFF
TRBJ1-1,few,-,TRBV7-3,TGTGCCAGCAGCTTATGGCAGTCCTCTGAAGCTTTCTTT,CASSLWQSSEAFF
TRBJ1-1,-,-,TRBV18,TGTGCCAGCTCACCACGTGGGGTGGACACTGAAGCTTTCTTT,CASSPRGVDTEAFF
TRBJ2-3,-,-,TRBV5-1,TGCGCCAGCAGCTTGGAAGGCTACACTAGCACAGATACGCAGTATTTT,CASSLEGYTSTDTQYF
TRBJ2-1,-,TRBD2,TRBV5-1,TGCGCCAGCAGCAATACCGGGACTAGCTACAATGAGCAGTTCTTC,CASSNTGTSYNEQFF
TRBJ2-7,-,-,TRBV5-1,TGCGCCAGCAGCTGGGGCACCGGCTACGAGCAGTACTTC,CASSWGTGYEQYF
TRBJ2-1,-,TRBD1,TRBV5-1,TGCGCCAGCAGCCTTCAGGGGGCGACCTACAATGAGCAGTTCTTC,CASSLQGATYNEQFF
TRBJ2-7,once,-,TRBV5-4,TGTGCCAGCAGCGCAAAGGACGGAACCTACGAGCAGTACTTC,CASSAKDGTYEQYF
TRBJ2-7,-,TRBD2,TRBV4-2,TGTGCCAGCAGCCAATCCCGACTAGCGGAATCCTACGAGCAGTACTTC,CASSQSRLAESYEQYF
TRBJ2-5,-,-,TRBV27,TGTGCCAGCAAAGTAGGGGCGGGAATCGAGACCCAGTACTTC,CASKVGAGIETQYF
TRBJ2-3,-,TRBD2,TRBV7-9,TGTGCCAGCAGCTCCGGACTAGCGGGAGGCACAGATACGCAGTATTTT,CASSSGLAGGTDTQYF
TRBJ2-5,-,TRBD1,TRBV4-1,TGCGCCAGCAGCCGGGGACAGGGGTTTGGGGAGACCCAGTACTTC,CASSRGQGFGETQYF
TRBJ2-2,-,TRBD1,TRBV7-8,TGTGCCAGCAGCTCCAAGACAGGGGGCACCGGGGAGCTGTTTTTT,CASSSKTGGTGELFF
TRBJ2-7,-,-,TRBV5-6,TGTGCCAGCAGCCTAACCCAGGGTGGAGTGGCCTACGAGCAGTACTTC,CASSLTQGGVAYEQYF
TRBJ2-2,-,-,TRBV2,TGTGCCAGCAGTGGTAAAGGGGGGAACACCGGGGAGCTGTTTTTT,CASSGKGGNTGELFF
TRBJ2-1,-,-,TRBV28,TGTGCCAGCAGTTTATTCCGGCAGCCCTACAATGAGCAGTTCTTC,CASSLFRQPYNEQFF
TRBJ2-1,-,TRBD2,TRBV2,TGTGCCAGTGCTACTAGCGTCGACAATGAGCAGTTCTTC,CASATSVDNEQFF
TRBJ2-7,-,TRBD2,TRBV7-2,TGTGCCAGCAGCTCGGGACTAGCGACCTACGAGCAGTACTTC,CASSSGLATYEQYF
TRBJ2-1,-,-,TRBV27,TGTGCCAGCAGTCCCGGAGGCGCACCCTACAATGAGCAGTTCTTC,CASSPGGAPYNEQFF
TRBJ1-2,-,TRBD1,TRBV5-8,TGTGCCAGCAGCCCGCCGACAGGGCAGAACTATGGCTACACCTTC,CASSPPTGQNYGYTF
TRBJ1-1,few,TRBD1,TRBV7-9,TGTGCCAGCAGCCCCGGGACAGGGGTGGGCACTGAAGCTTTCTTT,CASSPGTGVGTEAFF
TRBJ1-5,-,TRBD1,TRBV19,TGTGCCAGTAGTGTCCTACGGGACAGGGGCAATCAGCCCCAGCATTTT,CASSVLRDRGNQPQHF
TRBJ1-2,few,-,TRBV10-3,TGTGCCACCACTTTAGGGGGGGCCTATGGCTACACCTTC,CATTLGGAYGYTF